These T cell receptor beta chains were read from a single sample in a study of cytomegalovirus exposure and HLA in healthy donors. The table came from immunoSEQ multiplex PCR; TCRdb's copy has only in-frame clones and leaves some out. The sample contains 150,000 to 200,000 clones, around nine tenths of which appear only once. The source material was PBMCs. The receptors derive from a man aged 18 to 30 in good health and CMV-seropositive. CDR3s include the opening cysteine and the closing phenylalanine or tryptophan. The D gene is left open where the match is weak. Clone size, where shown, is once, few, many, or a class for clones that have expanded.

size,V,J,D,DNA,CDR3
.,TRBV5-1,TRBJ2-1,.,TGCGCCAGCAGCTTGGACCAGTACAATGAGCAGTTCTTC,CASSLDQYNEQFF
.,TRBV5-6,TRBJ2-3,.,TGTGCCAGCAGCTTGTGGCTAGTAGGAGATACGCAGTATTTT,CASSLWLVGDTQYF
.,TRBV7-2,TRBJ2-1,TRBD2,TGTGCCAGCAGCTTAGAGAGCGGGGGAAACTACAATGAGCAGTTCTTC,CASSLESGGNYNEQFF
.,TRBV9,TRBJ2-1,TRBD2,TGTGCCAGCAGCCCTCGGGTAGCGGGAGGGGATGAGCAGTTCTTC,CASSPRVAGGDEQFF
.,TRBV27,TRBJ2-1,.,TGTGCCAGCAATACGGGTCGCAATGAGCAGTTCTTC,CASNTGRNEQFF
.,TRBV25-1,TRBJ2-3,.,TGTGCCAGCAGTGAAATTTCGACAGATACGCAGTATTTT,CASSEISTDTQYF
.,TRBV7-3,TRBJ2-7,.,TGTGCCAGCAGCCAGGATCCACCAGCGGGCGTCTCCTACGAGCAGTACTTC,CASSQDPPAGVSYEQYF
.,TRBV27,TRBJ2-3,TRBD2,TGTGCCAGCGTTCCCGGGGGGGCCAGCACAGATACGCAGTATTTT,CASVPGGASTDTQYF
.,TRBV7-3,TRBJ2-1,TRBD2,TGTGCCAGCAGCTCCGGGAGGCCCCACAATGAGCAGTTCTTC,CASSSGRPHNEQFF
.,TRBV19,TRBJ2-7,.,TGTGCCACCTCCCCCGCGGTCTTCCGAACCTACGAGCAGTACTTC,CATSPAVFRTYEQYF
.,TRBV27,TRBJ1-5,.,TGTGCCAGCAGTTCATTGCAGGGTAATCAGCCCCAGCATTTT,CASSSLQGNQPQHF
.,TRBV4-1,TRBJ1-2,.,TGCGCCAGCAGACAGACGACAGCCACTACTTTCCCTAACTATGGCTACACCTTC,CASRQTTATTFPNYGYTF
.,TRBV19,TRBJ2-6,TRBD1,TGTGCCAGTAGTACCAGGACAGGGACTGGGGCCAACGTCCTGACTTTC,CASSTRTGTGANVLTF
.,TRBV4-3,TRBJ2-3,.,TGCGCCAGCAGCCAGGATGCGGATAGAGATACGCAGTATTTT,CASSQDADRDTQYF
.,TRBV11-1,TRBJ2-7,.,TGTGCCAGCAGCTTAAATCAGGCCGAGCAGTACTTC,CASSLNQAEQYF
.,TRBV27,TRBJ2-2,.,TGTGCCAGCAGTTTGGCCGGGACATACGACACCGGGGAGCTGTTTTTT,CASSLAGTYDTGELFF
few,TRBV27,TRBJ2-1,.,TGTGCCAGCAGTTCTTCAACAGGAGGGGAGTTCTTC,CASSSSTGGEFF
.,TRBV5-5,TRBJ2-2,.,TGTGCCAGCAGCTTTCGTATTTTATCCGGGGAGCTGTTTTTT,CASSFRILSGELFF
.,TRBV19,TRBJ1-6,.,TGTGCCAGTAGTAGCGGGAGCCTTTCACCCCTCCACTTT,CASSSGSLSPLHF
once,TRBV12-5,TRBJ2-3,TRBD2,TGTGCTAGTGGTCTCTTCCGACTAGCGGGGGGGACAGATACGCAGTATTTT,CASGLFRLAGGTDTQYF
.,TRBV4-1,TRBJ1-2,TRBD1,TGCGCCAGCAGCCAGGCCGACAGGGGGGGCCTGAGCTATGGCTACACCTTC,CASSQADRGGLSYGYTF
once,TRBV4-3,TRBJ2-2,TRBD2,TGCGCCAGCAGCCAAGGGACTAGTTCGAACACCGGGGAGCTGTTTTTT,CASSQGTSSNTGELFF
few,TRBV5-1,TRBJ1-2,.,TGCGCCAGCAGCTTGGATAGGTACAGGGACTATGGCTACACCTTC,CASSLDRYRDYGYTF
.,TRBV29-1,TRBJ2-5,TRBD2,TGCAGCGTTAGGGATAAGAGCGGGAGGGAGACCCAGTACTTC,CSVRDKSGRETQYF
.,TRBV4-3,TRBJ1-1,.,TGCGCCAGCAGCCAAGATTCGACAGGCATAATTTCTGAAGCTTTCTTT,CASSQDSTGIISEAFF
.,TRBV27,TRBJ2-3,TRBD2,TGTGCCAGCAGCTTACTAGCGGGGAGCACAGATACGCAGTATTTT,CASSLLAGSTDTQYF
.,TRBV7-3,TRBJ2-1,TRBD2,TGTGCCAGCAGCCTTAGCGGGGGAATGAATGAGCAGTTCTTC,CASSLSGGMNEQFF
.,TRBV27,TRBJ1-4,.,TGTGCCAGCAGTTTTTATCCGAAAAGGGGAGAAAAACTGTTTTTT,CASSFYPKRGEKLFF
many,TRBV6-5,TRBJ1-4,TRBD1,TGTGCCAGCAGTAAGGGACAGGGACTGAATGAAAAACTGTTTTTT,CASSKGQGLNEKLFF
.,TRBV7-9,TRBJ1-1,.,TGTGCCAGCAGCCCCACAGAGTTCACTGAAGCTTTCTTT,CASSPTEFTEAFF
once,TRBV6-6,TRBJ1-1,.,TGTGCCAGCAGTTGGGGGGGGCGTACTGAAGCTTTCTTT,CASSWGGRTEAFF